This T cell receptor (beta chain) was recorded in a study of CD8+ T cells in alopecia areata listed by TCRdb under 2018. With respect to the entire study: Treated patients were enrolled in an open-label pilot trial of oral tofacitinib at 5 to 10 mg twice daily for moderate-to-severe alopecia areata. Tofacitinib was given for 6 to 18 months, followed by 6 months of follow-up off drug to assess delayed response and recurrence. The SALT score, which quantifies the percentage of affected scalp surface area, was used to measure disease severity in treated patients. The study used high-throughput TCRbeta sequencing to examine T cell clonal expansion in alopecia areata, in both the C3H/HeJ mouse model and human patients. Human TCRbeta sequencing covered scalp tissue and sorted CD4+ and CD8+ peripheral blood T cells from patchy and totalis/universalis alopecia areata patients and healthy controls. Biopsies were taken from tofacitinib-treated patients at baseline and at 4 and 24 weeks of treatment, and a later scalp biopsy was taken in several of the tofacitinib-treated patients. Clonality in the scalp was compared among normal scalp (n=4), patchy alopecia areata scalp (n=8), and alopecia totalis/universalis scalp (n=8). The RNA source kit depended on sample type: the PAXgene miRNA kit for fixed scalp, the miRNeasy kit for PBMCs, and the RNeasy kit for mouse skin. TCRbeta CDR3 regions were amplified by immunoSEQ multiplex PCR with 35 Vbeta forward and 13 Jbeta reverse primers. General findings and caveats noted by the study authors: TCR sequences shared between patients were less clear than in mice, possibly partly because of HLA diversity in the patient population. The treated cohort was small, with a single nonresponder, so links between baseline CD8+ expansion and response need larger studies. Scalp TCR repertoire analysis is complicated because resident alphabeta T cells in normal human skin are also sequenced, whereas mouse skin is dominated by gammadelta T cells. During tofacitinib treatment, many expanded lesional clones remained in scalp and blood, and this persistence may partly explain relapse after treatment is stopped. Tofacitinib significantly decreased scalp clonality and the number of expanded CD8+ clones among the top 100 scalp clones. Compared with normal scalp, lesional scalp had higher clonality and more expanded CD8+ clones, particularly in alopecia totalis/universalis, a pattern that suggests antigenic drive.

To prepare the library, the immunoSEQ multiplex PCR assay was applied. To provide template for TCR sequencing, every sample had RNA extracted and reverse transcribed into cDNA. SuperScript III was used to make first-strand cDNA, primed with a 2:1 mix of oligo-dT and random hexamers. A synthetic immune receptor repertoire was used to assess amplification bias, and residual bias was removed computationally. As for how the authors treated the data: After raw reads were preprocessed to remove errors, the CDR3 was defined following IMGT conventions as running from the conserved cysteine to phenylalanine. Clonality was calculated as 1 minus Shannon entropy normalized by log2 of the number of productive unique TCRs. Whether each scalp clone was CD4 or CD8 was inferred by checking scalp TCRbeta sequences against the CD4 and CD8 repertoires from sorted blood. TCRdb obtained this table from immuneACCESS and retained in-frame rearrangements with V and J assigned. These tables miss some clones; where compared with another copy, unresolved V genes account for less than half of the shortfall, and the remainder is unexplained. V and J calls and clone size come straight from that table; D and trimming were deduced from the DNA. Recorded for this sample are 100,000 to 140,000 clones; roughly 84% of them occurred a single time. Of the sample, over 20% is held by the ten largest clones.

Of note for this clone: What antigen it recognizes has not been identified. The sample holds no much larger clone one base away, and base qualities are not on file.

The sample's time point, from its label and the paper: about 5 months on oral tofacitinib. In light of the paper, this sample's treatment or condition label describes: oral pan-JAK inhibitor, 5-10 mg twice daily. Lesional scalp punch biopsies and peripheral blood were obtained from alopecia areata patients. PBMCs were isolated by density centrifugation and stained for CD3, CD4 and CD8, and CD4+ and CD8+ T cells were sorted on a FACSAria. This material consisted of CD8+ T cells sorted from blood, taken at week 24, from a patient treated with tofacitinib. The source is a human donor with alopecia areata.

The nucleotides read TGTGCCAGCAGTACAGATACGCAGTATTTT. Translated, it gives CASSTDTQYF. The rearranged chain carries TRBV2 and TRBJ2-3; the D gene is not confidently resolved. The CDR3, cysteine through phenylalanine, is 10 amino acids long. Just the 30-base CDR3 DNA is kept, in frame starting at base 1. Trimming at the junction amounts to 5 bases on V and 3 bases on J, and the germline ends lie 0 bases apart. Looking up the germline V gene yields CDR1 SNHLY and CDR2 FYNNEI.